These 25 T cell receptor beta chains were all obtained from the same sample, sequenced in a study of blood T cell repertoires in COVID-19. Clones were read by immunoSEQ multiplex PCR, and TCRdb kept only the in-frame ones, dropping some. The sample has about 160,000 clones; about nine tenths are singletons. The specimen was PBMCs or T cells enriched from blood (not recorded which). These receptor sequences come from a woman between 35 and 50 years old who had been exposed to COVID-19.

This clone was detected a few times. The chain combines TRBV7-9 with TRBJ2-7, with a possible D match to TRBD2 (7 bases). Germline V gives CDR1 SEHNR, CDR2 FQNEAQ (reference sequence). This CDR3 contains 19 residues. V was cut by 2 bases and J by 6 bases, with 29 bases left in between. The CDR3 coding sequence is TGTGCCAGCAGCTTATTGGAGGATATGGCTGGTGGGGGGGCCTTCGAGCAGTACTTC. This translates into CASSLLEDMAGGGAFEQYF.

The chain employs TRBV28 and TRBJ1-2; D may be TRBD1 (5 bases). Per germline, CDR1 MDHEN and CDR2 SYDVKM. V gave up 4 bases and J gave up 0 bases, with 15 bases separating them. CDR3 size: 16 residues. The CDR3 spells CASSSGGAGANYGYTF. In nucleotides, the CDR3 is TGTGCCAGCAGTTCAGGAGGGGCCGGAGCTAACTATGGCTACACCTTC.

The CDR3 loop reads CSSAGGDTGELFF. CDR3 bases: TGCAGCAGTGCTGGGGGCGATACCGGGGAGCTGTTTTTT. V is TRBV29-1 and J is TRBJ2-2; possible D gene TRBD1, 6 bases. Germline loops: CDR1 SQVTM, CDR2 ANQGSEA. V dropped 8 bases and J dropped 5 bases, with 15 bases sitting between them. The CDR3 totals 13 residues.

V is TRBV7-3 and J is TRBJ2-2; D remains ambiguous. CDR3 length: 13 residues. Looked up from germline, CDR1 is SGHTA and CDR2 is FQGTGA. V shed 1 base and J shed 6 bases, with 6 bases lying between them. CDR3 nucleotides: TGTGCCAGCAGCTTAAGTAGCCCCGGGGAGCTGTTTTTT. Translation: CASSLSSPGELFF.

The chain couples TRBV5-1 to TRBJ2-2; 12 bases fit TRBD2. The CDR3 length is 16 residues. After removal of 2 bases from V and 3 bases from J, the junction contained 2 bases not matched to a gene. The germline V gene encodes CDR1 SGHRS and CDR2 YFSETQ. CDR3 amino acids: CASSLGLAGHTGELFF. CDR3 DNA sequence: TGCGCCAGCAGCTTAGGACTAGCGGGACACACCGGGGAGCTGTTTTTT.

CDR3 amino acids: CASSVDLAGRTDTQYF. CDR3 bases: TGTGCCAGCAGCGTAGACCTAGCGGGGCGCACAGATACGCAGTATTTT. V usage is TRBV9 and J usage is TRBJ2-3, with TRBD2 identical over 9 bases. The ends lost 0 bases at V and 1 base at J; junction bases unmatched: 3. Germline assignment: CDR1 SGDLS and CDR2 YYNGEE. There are 16 residues in the CDR3.

V gene TRBV5-8 combines with J gene TRBJ1-1; tentative D call: TRBD1 (5 bases). CDR1 is SGHTS and CDR2 is YDEGEE in the germline V gene. There are 15 residues in the CDR3. Trimming took 0 bases from V and 0 from J, leaving 9 bases between them. This CDR3 is CASSLDWGVNTEAFF. CDR3 nucleotide sequence: TGTGCCAGCAGCTTGGACTGGGGGGTGAACACTGAAGCTTTCTTT.

This clone was picked up a small number of times. The chain recombines TRBV2 with TRBJ2-1; the D gene is possibly TRBD2 (6 bases). There are 14 residues in the CDR3. Germline CDR1 is SNHLY and CDR2 is FYNNEI. V was pared by 3 bases and J by 15 bases, with 21 bases between. The CDR3 here is CASSEGLLDRLRFF. The CDR3 bases are TGTGCCAGCAGTGAGGGACTTTTGGATCGGTTACGGTTCTTC.

The gene calls are TRBV9 and TRBJ2-2, with D perhaps matching TRBD1 (6 bases). CDR1 and CDR2 (germline): SGDLS, YYNGEE. The CDR3 runs to 15 residues. V lost 0 bases, J lost 4 bases, and 10 bases lay in between. CDR3 sequence reads: CASSVGGGPTGELFF. For the CDR3, the DNA is TGTGCCAGCAGCGTAGGAGGGGGTCCCACCGGGGAGCTGTTTTTT.

The J gene is TRBJ2-1, the V gene TRBV24-1; TRBD1 aligns across 8 bases. The germline CDR1 and CDR2 sequences are KGHDR and SFDVKD. J lost 9 bases, V lost 6 bases, and 9 bases had no gene match. There are 14 residues in the CDR3. This CDR3 reads CATSNTGGRSEQFF. The CDR3 nucleotides are TGTGCCACCAGTAATACAGGGGGGAGGTCTGAGCAGTTCTTC.

The V and J genes are TRBV27 and TRBJ2-7; TRBD2 agrees at 14 bases. The CDR3 runs to 15 residues. Germline-derived CDR1 and CDR2 are MNHEY and SMNVEV (reference sequence). Unmatched junction bases numbered 14, after V lost 8 bases and J lost 11 bases. CDR3 DNA sequence: TGTGCCAGCTATCAGTTGGGACTAGCGGGAGAGAGGGAGTACTTC. Translating gives CASYQLGLAGEREYF.

This rearrangement joins TRBV6-4 to TRBJ1-1; D possibly corresponds to TRBD1 (5 bases). The V end lost 3 bases, the J end lost 5 bases, and 13 bases lay between the germline ends. The CDR3 loop spans 14 amino acids. Germline V gives CDR1 MRHNA, CDR2 SNTAGT. This CDR3 is CASSERAGQTEAFF. Here the CDR3 DNA reads TGTGCCAGCAGTGAGAGAGCAGGGCAAACTGAAGCTTTCTTT.

The chain uses TRBV27 and TRBJ1-5; D remains unclear. CDR3 length: 13 residues. V was cut by 6 bases and J by 3 bases, with 9 bases left in between. Germline CDR1 MNHEY, CDR2 SMNVEV (reference sequence). The CDR3 DNA reads as TGTGCCAGCAGCCAAAGAGTCAATCAGCCCCAGCATTTT. This codes for CASSQRVNQPQHF.

This clone was recorded once. The CDR3 nucleotides read TGTGCCAGCAGTTTAGGAGGGGAGGGCCCTAACGAGCAGTACTTC. This gives the protein CASSLGGEGPNEQYF. V usage is TRBV27 and J usage is TRBJ2-7; 7 positions agree with TRBD2. The V gene's germline CDR1 is MNHEY and CDR2 SMNVEV (reference sequence). The V segment lost 2 bases and the J segment 5 bases; nucleotides outside the gene matches: 9. The CDR3 consists of 15 residues.

This chain joins TRBV18 and TRBJ1-5; maybe TRBD1 (6 bases). In germline, CDR1 is KGHSH, CDR2 LQKENI. Trimming removed 3 bases from V and 5 bases from J, with 11 bases in between. The CDR3 runs 14 residues. CDR3 region: CASSPRGGDQPQHF. The CDR3 nucleotides read TGTGCCAGCTCACCCCGAGGGGGGGATCAGCCCCAGCATTTT.

This clone was seen only once. The chain combines TRBV5-5 with TRBJ1-1; weak D call: TRBD1 (5 bases). Looked up from germline, CDR1 is SGHKS and CDR2 is YYEKEE (reference sequence). The length of the CDR3 is 16 residues. With 4 bases removed from V and 4 bases from J, the gap between germline ends came to 20 bases. For the CDR3, the DNA is TGTGCCAGCAGCCGAGGCAGCGGGGCGGGAGGCACTGAAGCTTTCTTT. Protein: CASSRGSGAGGTEAFF.

The genes are TRBV10-1 and TRBJ2-3, with D possibly TRBD2 on 7 matching bases. Germline V lookup: CDR1 WNHNN, CDR2 SYGVQD (reference sequence). Trimming removed 3 bases from V and 4 bases from J, with 14 bases in between. The CDR3 is 15 amino acids. CDR3 residues: CASSDSGRTADTQYF. The CDR3 region has the DNA TGCGCCAGCAGTGATTCCGGGAGGACAGCAGATACGCAGTATTTT.

The rearrangement joins TRBV4-2 to TRBJ2-7, with a weak D call TRBD2 (5 bases). The V gene's germline CDR1 is LGHNA and CDR2 YNFKEQ. The CDR3 is 16 residues long. The ends were cut back, 1 base at V and 1 base at J, with 14 bases in the middle. DNA of the CDR3: TGTGCCAGCAGCCAAGGGCCAGCGGATTTTTCCTACGAGCAGTACTTC. It yields the protein CASSQGPADFSYEQYF.

This chain links TRBV2 with TRBJ1-5; 10 bases align to TRBD1. Per the germline V gene, CDR1 is SNHLY and CDR2 is FYNNEI. This CDR3 region has 15 residues. Unmatched junction bases numbered 2, after V lost 5 bases and J lost 1 base. The CDR3 spells CASSLDRGSNQPQHF. The CDR3, as DNA: TGTGCCAGCAGTTTGGACAGGGGGAGCAATCAGCCCCAGCATTTT.

This chain joins TRBV19 and TRBJ2-7; 8 nucleotides line up with TRBD1. Losses at the gene ends were 10 bases for V and 2 bases for J; bases not matched to a gene: 13. The CDR3 totals 15 residues. The germline V gene has CDR1 LNHDA and CDR2 SQIVND (reference sequence). The CDR3 loop reads CATPWWDRTTYEQYF. The CDR3 region has the DNA TGTGCCACCCCCTGGTGGGACAGGACCACCTACGAGCAGTACTTC.

The rearrangement links TRBV7-9 to TRBJ1-2; D is ambiguous. Trimming took 0 bases from V and 4 from J, leaving 12 bases between them. Germline V gene data show CDR1 as SEHNR and CDR2 as FQNEAQ (reference sequence). This CDR3 comprises 15 residues. CDR3 coding DNA: TGTGCCAGCAGCTTAGCTGCCAGTCAATTCTATGGCTACACCTTC. Amino acid sequence: CASSLAASQFYGYTF. The variable domain in full, with the rest retrieved from reference TRBV7-9 and TRBJ1-2, is DTGVSQNPRHKITKRGQNVTFRCDPISEHNRLYWYRQTLGQGPEFLTYFQNEAQLEKSRLLSDRFSAERPKGSFSTLEIQRTEQGDSAMYLCASSLAASQFYGYTFGSGTRLTVV.

The rearrangement links TRBV4-1 to TRBJ1-3; tentatively, D is TRBD1 (6 bases). Per germline, CDR1 MGHRA and CDR2 YSYEKL. Trimming cost V 0 bases and J 3 bases, with 15 bases left between them. This CDR3 region has 17 residues. The CDR3: CASSQDRQGPGGNTIYF. The CDR3 DNA reads as TGCGCCAGCAGCCAAGATCGGCAGGGGCCTGGTGGAAACACCATATATTTT.

The CDR3 loop reads CASSFRQGSGYTF. The DNA of the CDR3 is TGTGCCAGCAGTTTTCGACAGGGTAGCGGCTACACCTTC. V is TRBV28 and J is TRBJ1-2; 7 bases are shared with TRBD1. The CDR3 consists of 13 residues. CDR1 and CDR2 from the germline V gene are MDHEN and SYDVKM. The ends lost 3 bases at V and 8 bases at J; junction bases unmatched: 6.

The chain couples TRBV27 to TRBJ1-5; D is perhaps TRBD1 (5 bases). Germline CDR1 is MNHEY and CDR2 is SMNVEV (reference sequence). V shed 8 bases and J shed 5 bases, with 7 bases lying between them. This CDR3 has 11 residues. Here the CDR3 reads CASGGDQPQHF. In DNA form, the CDR3 reads TGTGCCAGCGGAGGGGATCAGCCCCAGCATTTT.

This sequence joins TRBV7-9 and TRBJ2-3; 8 nucleotides align to TRBD2. The CDR3 extends over 18 amino acids. V shed 5 bases, J shed 6 bases, and the junction held 19 bases outside the gene matches. The germline V gene has CDR1 SEHNR and CDR2 FQNEAQ (reference sequence). This CDR3 reads CASSPWGERAGVLDTQYF. For the CDR3, the DNA is TGTGCCAGCAGCCCTTGGGGTGAGCGAGCGGGGGTTTTGGATACGCAGTATTTT.